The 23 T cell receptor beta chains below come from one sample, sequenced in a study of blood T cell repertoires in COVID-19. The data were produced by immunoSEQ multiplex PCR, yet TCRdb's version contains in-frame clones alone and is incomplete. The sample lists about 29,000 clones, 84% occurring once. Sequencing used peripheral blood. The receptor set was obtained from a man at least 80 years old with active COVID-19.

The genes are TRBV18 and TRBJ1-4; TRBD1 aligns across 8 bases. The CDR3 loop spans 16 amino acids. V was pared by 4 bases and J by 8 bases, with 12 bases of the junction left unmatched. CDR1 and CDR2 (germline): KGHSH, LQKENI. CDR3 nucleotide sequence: TGTGCCAGCTCACAGCTATCCGGGACAGGAGGAGAAAAACTGTTTTTT. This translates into CASSQLSGTGGEKLFF.

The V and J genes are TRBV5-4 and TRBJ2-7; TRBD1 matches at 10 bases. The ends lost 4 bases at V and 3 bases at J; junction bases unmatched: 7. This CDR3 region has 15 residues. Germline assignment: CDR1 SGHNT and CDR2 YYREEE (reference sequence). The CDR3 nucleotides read TGTGCCAGCAGCCCCTCAGGGACAGGGGTCTACGAGCAGTACTTC. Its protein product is CASSPSGTGVYEQYF.

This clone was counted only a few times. The CDR3 sequence: CASSFQGTDTQYF. The DNA for the CDR3 is TGTGCCAGCAGCTTCCAGGGCACAGATACGCAGTATTTT. The genes are TRBV7-8 and TRBJ2-3, with D unclear. The V and J ends lost 3 bases and 1 base respectively, with 5 bases between them. This CDR3 has 13 residues. Germline CDR1 reads SGHVS; CDR2 reads FQNEAQ.

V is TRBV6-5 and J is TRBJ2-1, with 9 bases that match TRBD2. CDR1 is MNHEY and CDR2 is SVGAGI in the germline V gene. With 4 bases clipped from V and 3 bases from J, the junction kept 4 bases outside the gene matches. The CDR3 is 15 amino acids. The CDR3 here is CASSSGTSSYNEQFF. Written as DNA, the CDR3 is TGTGCCAGCAGTTCCGGGACTAGCAGCTACAATGAGCAGTTCTTC.

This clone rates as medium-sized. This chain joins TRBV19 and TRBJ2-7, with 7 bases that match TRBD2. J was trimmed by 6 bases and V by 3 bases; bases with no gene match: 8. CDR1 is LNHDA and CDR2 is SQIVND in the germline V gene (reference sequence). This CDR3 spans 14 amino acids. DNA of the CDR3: TGTGCCAGTAGTATCGCGGGGGTTCGTAGCGAGCAGTACTTC. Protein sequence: CASSIAGVRSEQYF. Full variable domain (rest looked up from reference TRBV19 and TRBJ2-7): DGGITQSPKYLFRKEGQNVTLSCEQNLNHDAMYWYRQDPGQGLRLIYYSQIVNDFQKGDIAEGYSVSREKKESFPLTVTSAQKNPTAFYLCASSIAGVRSEQYFGPGTRLTVT.

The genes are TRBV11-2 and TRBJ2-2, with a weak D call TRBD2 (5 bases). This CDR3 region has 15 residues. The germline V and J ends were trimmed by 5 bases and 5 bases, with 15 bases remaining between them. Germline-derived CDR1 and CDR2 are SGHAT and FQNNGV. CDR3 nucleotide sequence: TGTGCCAGCAGCGCAATCCACTCGGGGACCGGGGAGCTGTTTTTT. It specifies CASSAIHSGTGELFF.

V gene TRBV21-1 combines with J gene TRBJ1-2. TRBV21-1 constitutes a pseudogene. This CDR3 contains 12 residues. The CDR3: CASSKEGVGYTF. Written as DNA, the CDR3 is TGTGCCAGCAGCAAGGAAGGAGTTGGCTACACCTTC.

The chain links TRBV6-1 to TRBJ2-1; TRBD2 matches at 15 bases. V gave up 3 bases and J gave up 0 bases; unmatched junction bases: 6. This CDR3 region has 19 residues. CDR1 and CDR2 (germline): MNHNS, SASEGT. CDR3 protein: CASSEWGTSGGNSYNEQFF. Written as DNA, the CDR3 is TGTGCCAGCAGTGAGTGGGGGACTAGCGGGGGGAACTCCTACAATGAGCAGTTCTTC.

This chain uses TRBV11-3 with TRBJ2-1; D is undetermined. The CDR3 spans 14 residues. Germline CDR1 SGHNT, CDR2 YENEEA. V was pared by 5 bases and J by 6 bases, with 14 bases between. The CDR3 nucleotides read TGTGCCAGCAGCCCCACCGCGGTAGGCAATGAGCAGTTCTTC. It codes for CASSPTAVGNEQFF.

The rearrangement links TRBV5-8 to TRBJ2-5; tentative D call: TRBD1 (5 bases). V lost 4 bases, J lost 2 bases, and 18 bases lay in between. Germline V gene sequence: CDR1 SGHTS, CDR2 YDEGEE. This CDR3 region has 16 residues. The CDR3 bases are TGTGCCAGCAGCCCTAGGGGAACCGGCCCTCAAGAGACCCAGTACTTC. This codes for CASSPRGTGPQETQYF. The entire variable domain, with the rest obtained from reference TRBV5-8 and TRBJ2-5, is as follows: EAGVTQSPTHLIKTRGQQATLRCSPISGHTSVYWYQQALGLGLQFLLWYDEGEERNRGNFPPRFSGRQFPNYSSELNVNALELEDSALYLCASSPRGTGPQETQYFGPGTRLLVL.

The CDR3 sequence is CASSLAFSGSGVNYEQYF. The CDR3 region has the DNA TGCGCCAGCAGCTTGGCCTTTTCCGGTTCCGGTGTAAATTACGAGCAGTACTTC. The chain couples TRBV5-1 to TRBJ2-7, with D unclear. CDR3 length equals 18 residues. Trimming removed 0 bases at V and 4 bases at J, with 23 bases between. In germline, CDR1 is SGHRS, CDR2 YFSETQ.

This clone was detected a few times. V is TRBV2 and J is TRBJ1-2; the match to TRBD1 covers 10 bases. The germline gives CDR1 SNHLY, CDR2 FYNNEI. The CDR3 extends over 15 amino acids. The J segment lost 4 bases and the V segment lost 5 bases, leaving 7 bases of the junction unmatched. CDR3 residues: CASSPDRGYGYGYTF. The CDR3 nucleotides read TGTGCCAGCAGTCCGGACAGGGGGTATGGCTATGGCTACACCTTC.

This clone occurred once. CDR3 DNA: TGTGCCAGCAGACGGGACAGCTCTAGCACAGATACGCAGTATTTT. Its protein is CASRRDSSSTDTQYF. This chain connects TRBV6-5 to TRBJ2-3, with 7 nucleotides matching TRBD1. CDR1 is MNHEY and CDR2 is SVGAGI in the germline V gene. The CDR3 is 15 amino acids. J was trimmed by 0 bases and V by 6 bases; bases with no gene match: 6.

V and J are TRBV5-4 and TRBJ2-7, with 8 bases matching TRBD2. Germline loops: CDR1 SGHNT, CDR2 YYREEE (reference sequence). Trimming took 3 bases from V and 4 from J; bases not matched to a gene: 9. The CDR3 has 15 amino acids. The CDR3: CASSSDGGVGYEQYF. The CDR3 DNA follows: TGTGCCAGCAGCTCCGACGGGGGGGTTGGATACGAGCAGTACTTC. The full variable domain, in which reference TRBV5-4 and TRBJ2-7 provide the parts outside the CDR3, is ETGVTQSPTHLIKTRGQQVTLRCSSQSGHNTVSWYQQALGQGPQFIFQYYREEENGRGNFPPRFSGLQFPNYSSELNVNALELDDSALYLCASSSDGGVGYEQYFGPGTRLTVT.

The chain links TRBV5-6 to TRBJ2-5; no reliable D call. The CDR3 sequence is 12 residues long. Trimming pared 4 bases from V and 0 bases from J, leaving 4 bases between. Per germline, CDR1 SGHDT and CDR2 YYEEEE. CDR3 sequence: CASSPYQETQYF. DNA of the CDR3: TGTGCCAGCAGCCCCTACCAAGAGACCCAGTACTTC.

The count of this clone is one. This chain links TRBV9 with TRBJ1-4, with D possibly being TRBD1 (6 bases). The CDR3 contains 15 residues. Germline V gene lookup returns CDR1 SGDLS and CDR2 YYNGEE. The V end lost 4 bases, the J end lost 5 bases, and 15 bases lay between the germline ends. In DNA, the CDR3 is TGTGCCAGCAGCCCGCGGGGGGACAACAATGAAAAACTGTTTTTT. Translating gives CASSPRGDNNEKLFF.

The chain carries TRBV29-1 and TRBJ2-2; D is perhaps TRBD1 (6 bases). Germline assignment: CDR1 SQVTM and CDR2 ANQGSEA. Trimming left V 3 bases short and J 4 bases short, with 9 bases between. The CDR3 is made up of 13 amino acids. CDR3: CSVDAQGTGELFF. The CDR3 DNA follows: TGCAGCGTTGATGCACAGGGCACCGGGGAGCTGTTTTTT.

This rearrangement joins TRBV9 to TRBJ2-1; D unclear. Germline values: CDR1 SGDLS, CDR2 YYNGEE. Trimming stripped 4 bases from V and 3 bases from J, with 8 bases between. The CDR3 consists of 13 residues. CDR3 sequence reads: CASSINSYNEQFF. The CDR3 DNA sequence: TGTGCCAGCAGCATTAACAGCTACAATGAGCAGTTCTTC.

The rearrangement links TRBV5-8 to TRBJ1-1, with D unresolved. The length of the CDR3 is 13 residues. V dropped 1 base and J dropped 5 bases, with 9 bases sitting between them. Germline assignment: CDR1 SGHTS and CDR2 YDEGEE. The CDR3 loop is CASSLIPGTEAFF. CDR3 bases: TGTGCCAGCAGCTTGATCCCGGGGACTGAAGCTTTCTTT.

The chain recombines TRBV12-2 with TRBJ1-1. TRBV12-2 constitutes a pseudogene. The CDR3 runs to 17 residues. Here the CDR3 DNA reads TGTGCAAGTCGCTTAGCGAGGGGGGGGCGCTGGGACACTGAAGCTTTCTTT. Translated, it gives CASRLARGGRWDTEAFF.

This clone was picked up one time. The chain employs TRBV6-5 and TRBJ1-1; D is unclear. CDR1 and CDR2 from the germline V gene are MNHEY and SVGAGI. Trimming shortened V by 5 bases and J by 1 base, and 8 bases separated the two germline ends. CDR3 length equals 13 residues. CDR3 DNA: TGTGCCAGCAGTAAGTACAAGAACACTGAAGCTTTCTTT. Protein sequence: CASSKYKNTEAFF.

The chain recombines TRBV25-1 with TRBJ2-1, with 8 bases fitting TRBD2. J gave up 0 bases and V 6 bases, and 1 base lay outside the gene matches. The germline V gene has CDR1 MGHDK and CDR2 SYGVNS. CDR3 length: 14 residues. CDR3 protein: CASRGTSSYNEQFF. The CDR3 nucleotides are TGTGCCAGCAGAGGGACTAGCTCCTACAATGAGCAGTTCTTC.

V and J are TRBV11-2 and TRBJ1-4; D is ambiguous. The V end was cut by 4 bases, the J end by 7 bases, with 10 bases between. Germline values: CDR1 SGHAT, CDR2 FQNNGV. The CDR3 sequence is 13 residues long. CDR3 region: CASSWTEVEKLFF. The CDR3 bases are TGTGCCAGCAGCTGGACGGAGGTTGAAAAACTGTTTTTT. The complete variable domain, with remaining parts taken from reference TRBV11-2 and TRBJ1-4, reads EAGVAQSPRYKIIEKRQSVAFWCNPISGHATLYWYQQILGQGPKLLIQFQNNGVVDDSQLPKDRFSAERLKGVDSTLKIQPAKLEDSAVYLCASSWTEVEKLFFGSGTQLSVL.